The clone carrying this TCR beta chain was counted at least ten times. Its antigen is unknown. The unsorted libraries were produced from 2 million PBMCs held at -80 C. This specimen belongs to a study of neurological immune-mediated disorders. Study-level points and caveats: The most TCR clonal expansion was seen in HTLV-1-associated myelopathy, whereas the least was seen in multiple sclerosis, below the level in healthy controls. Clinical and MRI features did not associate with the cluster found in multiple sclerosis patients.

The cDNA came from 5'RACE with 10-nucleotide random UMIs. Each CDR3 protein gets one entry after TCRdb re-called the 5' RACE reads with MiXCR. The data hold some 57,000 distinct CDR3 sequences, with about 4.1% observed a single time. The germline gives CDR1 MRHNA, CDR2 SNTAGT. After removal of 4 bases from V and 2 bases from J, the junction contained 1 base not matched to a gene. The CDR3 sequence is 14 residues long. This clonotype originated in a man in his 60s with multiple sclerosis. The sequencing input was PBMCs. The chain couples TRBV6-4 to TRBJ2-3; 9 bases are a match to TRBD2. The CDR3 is CASSGGGATDTQYF. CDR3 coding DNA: TGTGCCAGCAGTGGCGGGGGGGCCACAGATACGCAGTATTTT.